Below are 5 T cell receptor beta chains sequenced from a single sample in a study of cytomegalovirus exposure and HLA in healthy donors (dated by TCRdb to 2017 to 2019). Library preparation was by the immunoSEQ multiplex PCR assay. Drawn from immuneACCESS, this table holds only the in-frame rearrangements with V and J called that TCRdb kept. Clones are partly lost; checked studies trace under half to an unresolved V gene and leave the rest unexplained. Recorded for this sample are roughly 150,000 clones; approximately 96% of them occurred a single time. The ten largest clonotypes hold under 0.9% of the sample. What was sequenced was PBMCs. These receptor sequences come from a woman younger than 30 in good health and CMV-seronegative.

The J gene is TRBJ2-5, the V gene TRBV30; 7 bases fit TRBD1. Trimming took 2 bases from V and 1 from J; bases not matched to a gene: 1. This CDR3 contains 13 residues. CDR1 and CDR2 (germline): GTSNPN, SVGIG (reference sequence). DNA of the CDR3: TGTGCCTGGAGTCGACAGGGCCAAGAGACCCAGTACTTC. Protein sequence: CAWSRQGQETQYF.

The chain recombines TRBV19 with TRBJ2-7; TRBD1 matches 8 bases. V trimming: 5 bases; J trimming: 0 bases; junction bases outside the gene matches: 3. This CDR3 has 14 amino acids. Germline CDR1 and CDR2: LNHDA and SQIVND (reference sequence). As DNA, the CDR3 is TGTGCCAGTAGTGCAACAGGGGGCTCCTACGAGCAGTACTTC. This sequence encodes CASSATGGSYEQYF. Based on the CDR3 plus reference TRBV19 and TRBJ2-7, the full variable domain is DGGITQSPKYLFRKEGQNVTLSCEQNLNHDAMYWYRQDPGQGLRLIYYSQIVNDFQKGDIAEGYSVSREKKESFPLTVTSAQKNPTAFYLCASSATGGSYEQYFGPGTRLTVT.

The chain employs TRBV6-5 and TRBJ1-6; 7 bases align to TRBD1. The CDR3 runs 14 residues. Per the germline V gene, CDR1 is MNHEY and CDR2 is SVGAGI. Trimming took 6 bases from V and 7 from J; bases not matched to a gene: 6. Here the CDR3 reads CASSHRDSNSPLHF. CDR3 DNA sequence: TGTGCCAGCAGCCACCGGGACAGCAATTCACCCCTCCACTTT.

The V and J genes are TRBV12-2 and TRBJ1-1; the table's D call TRBD1 went unverified against the DNA. TRBV12-2 is a known pseudogene. This CDR3 contains 20 residues. The CDR3 here is CASRFLHRGRRWAMNTEAFF. The CDR3 nucleotides are TGTGCAAGTCGCTTTCTCCACAGGGGGCGACGATGGGCAATGAACACTGAAGCTTTCTTT.

The V gene is TRBV5-6, the J gene TRBJ2-1; 9 bases are a match to TRBD2. CDR1 is SGHDT, CDR2 YYEEEE, per germline. Trimming cost V 4 bases and J 4 bases; bases outside gene matches: 9. The CDR3 covers 16 residues. CDR3 coding DNA: TGTGCCAGCAGCACGGGCGGGGGGGCCAGGTACAATGAGCAGTTCTTC. Amino acid sequence: CASSTGGGARYNEQFF. Using reference TRBV5-6 and TRBJ2-1 for the parts outside the CDR3, the full variable domain is DAGVTQSPTHLIKTRGQQVTLRCSPKSGHDTVSWYQQALGQGPQFIFQYYEEEERQRGNFPDRFSGHQFPNYSSELNVNALLLGDSALYLCASSTGGGARYNEQFFGPGTRLTVL.